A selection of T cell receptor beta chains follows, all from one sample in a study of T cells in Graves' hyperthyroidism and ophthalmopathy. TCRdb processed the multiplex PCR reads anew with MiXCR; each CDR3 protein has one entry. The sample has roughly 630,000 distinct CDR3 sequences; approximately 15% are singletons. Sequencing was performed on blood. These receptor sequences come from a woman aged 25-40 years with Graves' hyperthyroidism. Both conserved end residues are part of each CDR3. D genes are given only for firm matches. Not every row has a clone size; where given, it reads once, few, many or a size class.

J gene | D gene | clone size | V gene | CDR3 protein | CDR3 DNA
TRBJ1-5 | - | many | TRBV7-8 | CASSLVSQGNQPQHF | TGTGCCAGCAGCTTAGTATCTCAGGGGAATCAGCCCCAGCATTTT
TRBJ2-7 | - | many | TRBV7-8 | CASSLADRTYEQYF | TGTGCCAGCAGCTTAGCTGACAGGACCTACGAGCAGTACTTC
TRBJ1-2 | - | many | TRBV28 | CASRKNDRIGYTF | TGTGCCAGCAGGAAAAATGACAGGATAGGCTACACCTTC
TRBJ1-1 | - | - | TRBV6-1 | CASSETGVATEAFF | TGTGCCAGCAGTGAAACGGGGGTTGCCACTGAAGCTTTCTTT
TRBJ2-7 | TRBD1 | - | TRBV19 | CASTPPSAGQGSDEQYF | TGTGCCAGTACCCCCCCGAGTGCGGGACAGGGGTCTGACGAGCAGTACTTC
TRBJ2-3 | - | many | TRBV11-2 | CASSLDSWTSTDTQYF | TGTGCCAGCAGCTTAGACAGTTGGACTAGCACAGATACGCAGTATTTT
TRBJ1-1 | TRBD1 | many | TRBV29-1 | CSGGTGSGTEAFF | TGCAGCGGAGGGACAGGGTCGGGTACTGAAGCTTTCTTT
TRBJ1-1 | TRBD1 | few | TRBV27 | CASSLSRGHTEAFF | TGTGCTAGCAGTTTAAGCAGGGGGCACACTGAAGCTTTCTTT
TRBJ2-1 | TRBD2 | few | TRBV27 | CASSLSGEGASGRLYNEQFF | TGTGCCAGCAGTTTATCGGGAGAGGGGGCTAGCGGGAGACTTTACAATGAGCAGTTCTTC
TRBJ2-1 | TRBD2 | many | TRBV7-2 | CASSPGTSEYNEQFF | TGTGCCAGCAGCCCCGGGACTAGCGAATACAATGAGCAGTTCTTC
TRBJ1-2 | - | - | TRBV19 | CTSSIQSAYGYTF | TGTACCAGTAGTATTCAGTCCGCCTATGGCTACACCTTC
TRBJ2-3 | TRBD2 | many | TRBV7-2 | CASSLGSLAGGTGYADTQYF | TGTGCCAGCAGCTTAGGGTCGTTGGCGGGAGGGACCGGGTATGCAGATACGCAGTATTTT
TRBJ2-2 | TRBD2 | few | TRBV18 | CASSLTSGTNTGELFF | TGTGCCAGCTCACTTACTAGCGGGACGAATACCGGGGAGCTGTTTTTT
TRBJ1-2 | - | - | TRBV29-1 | CSVNGYGQSQANYGYTF | TGCAGCGTTAACGGTTACGGGCAGAGTCAAGCTAACTATGGCTACACCTTC
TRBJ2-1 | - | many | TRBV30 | CAWSPTSGNEQFF | TGTGCCTGGAGCCCCACCAGCGGCAATGAGCAGTTCTTC
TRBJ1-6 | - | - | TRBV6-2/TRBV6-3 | CASSYELYNSPLHF | TGTGCCAGCAGTTACGAACTATATAATTCACCCCTCCACTTT
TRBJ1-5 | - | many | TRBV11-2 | CASSLGVSGQPQHF | TGTGCCAGCAGCTTAGGGGTTTCGGGTCAGCCCCAGCATTTT
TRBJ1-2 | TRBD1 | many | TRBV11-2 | CASSTPRDSYGYTF | TGTGCCAGCAGCACTCCCCGGGACAGTTATGGCTACACCTTC
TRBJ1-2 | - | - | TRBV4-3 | CASSQDSQGFPYGYTF | TGCGCCAGCAGCCAAGATTCGCAGGGATTCCCCTATGGCTACACCTTC
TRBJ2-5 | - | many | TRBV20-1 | CSARGPSFEETQYF | TGCAGTGCTAGAGGCCCTAGCTTTGAGGAGACCCAGTACTTC
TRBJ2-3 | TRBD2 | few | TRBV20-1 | CSAREPGTSGSTQYF | TGCAGTGCTAGAGAACCCGGGACTAGCGGAAGTACGCAGTATTTT
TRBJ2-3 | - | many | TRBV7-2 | CASSLASVTDTQYF | TGTGCCAGCAGCTTAGCTTCGGTAACAGATACGCAGTATTTT
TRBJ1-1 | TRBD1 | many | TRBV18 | CASSPRDREEAFF | TGTGCCAGCTCACCTCGGGACAGGGAAGAAGCTTTCTTT
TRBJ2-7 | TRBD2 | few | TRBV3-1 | CASSRGLAGAAPYEQYF | TGTGCCAGCAGCCGGGGACTAGCGGGAGCCGCTCCCTACGAGCAGTACTTC
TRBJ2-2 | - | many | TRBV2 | CASVIAEYGAGELFF | TGTGCCAGCGTTATAGCAGAGTACGGGGCCGGGGAGCTGTTTTTT
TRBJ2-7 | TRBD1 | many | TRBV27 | CASGWGQGSHEQYF | TGTGCCAGCGGCTGGGGACAGGGGTCCCACGAGCAGTACTTC
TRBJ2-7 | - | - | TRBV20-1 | CSAKIIGSTYEQYF | TGCAGTGCTAAAATAATCGGGTCCACCTACGAGCAGTACTTC
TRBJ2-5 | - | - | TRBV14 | CASSQKGAQYF | TGTGCCAGCAGCCAAAAAGGGGCCCAGTACTTC
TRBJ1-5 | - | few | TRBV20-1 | CSARSGGWDQPQHF | TGCAGTGCTAGGTCGGGGGGGTGGGATCAGCCCCAGCATTTT
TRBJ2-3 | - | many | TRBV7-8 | CASTSGGGEWGLGTQYF | TGTGCCAGCACCTCAGGAGGTGGGGAGTGGGGGTTAGGTACGCAGTATTTT
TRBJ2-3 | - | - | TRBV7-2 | CASGLYRGAGTDTQYF | TGTGCCAGCGGCTTATATCGGGGGGCTGGCACAGATACGCAGTATTTT
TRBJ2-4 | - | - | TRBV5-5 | CASSLGTVPSLAKNIQYF | TGTGCCAGCAGCTTGGGGACAGTACCTTCCCTAGCCAAAAACATTCAGTACTTC
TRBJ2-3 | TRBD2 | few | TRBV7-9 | CASSLSAGESTDTQYF | TGTGCCAGCAGCTTAAGTGCGGGAGAGAGCACAGATACGCAGTATTTT
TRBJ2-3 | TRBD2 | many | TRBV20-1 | CSVTRETNHRDTQYF | TGCAGTGTCACGCGGGAGACCAACCATAGGGATACGCAGTATTTT
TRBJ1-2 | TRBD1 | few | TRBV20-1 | CSASTGSSGYTF | TGCAGTGCATCGACAGGGAGTAGTGGCTACACCTTC
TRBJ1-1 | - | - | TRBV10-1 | CASSEGQEPTEAFF | TGCGCCAGCAGTGAGGGGCAGGAACCCACTGAAGCTTTCTTT
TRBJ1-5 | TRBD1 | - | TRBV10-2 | CASSWGRDRVASNQPQHF | TGCGCCAGCAGTTGGGGGCGGGACAGGGTAGCTAGCAATCAGCCCCAGCATTTT
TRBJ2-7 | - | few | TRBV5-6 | CASSFGSGAPYEQYF | TGTGCCAGCAGCTTTGGATCGGGGGCCCCCTACGAGCAGTACTTC
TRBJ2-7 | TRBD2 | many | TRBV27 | CASSLLGTSELYEQYF | TGTGCCAGCAGTTTACTCGGGACTAGCGAGTTATACGAGCAGTACTTC
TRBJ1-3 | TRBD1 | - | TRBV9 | CASSVDRRQGNSGNTIYF | TGTGCCAGCAGCGTAGACCGACGACAGGGGAACTCTGGAAACACCATATATTTT
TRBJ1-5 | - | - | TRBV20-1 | CSVGEINQPQHF | TGCAGTGTGGGGGAGATAAATCAGCCCCAGCATTTT
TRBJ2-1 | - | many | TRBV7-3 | CASSLGSDEQFF | TGTGCCAGCAGCTTAGGGAGCGATGAGCAGTTCTTC
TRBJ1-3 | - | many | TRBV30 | CAWSVRGGNTIYF | TGTGCCTGGAGTGTCAGGGGAGGAAACACCATATATTTT
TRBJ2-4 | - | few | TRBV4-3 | CASSTHLPRAGPEKNIQYF | TGCGCCAGCAGCACCCATCTTCCGCGGGCGGGCCCGGAAAAAAACATTCAGTACTTC
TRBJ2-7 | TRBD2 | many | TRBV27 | CASSFWATSGSGYEQYF | TGTGCCAGCAGTTTTTGGGCAACTAGCGGGAGTGGCTACGAGCAGTACTTC
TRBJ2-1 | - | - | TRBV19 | CASSINRNNEQFF | TGTGCCAGTAGTATTAACCGAAACAATGAGCAGTTCTTC
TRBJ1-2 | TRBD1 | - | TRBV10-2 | CASSGDRNYGYTF | TGCGCCAGCAGTGGGGACAGAAACTATGGCTACACCTTC
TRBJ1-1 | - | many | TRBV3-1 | CASSPSTNTEAFF | TGTGCCAGCAGCCCCTCAACGAACACTGAAGCTTTCTTT
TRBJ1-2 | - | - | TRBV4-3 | CASSQAPHYGYTF | TGCGCCAGCAGCCAAGCCCCCCACTATGGCTACACCTTC
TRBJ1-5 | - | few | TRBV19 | CASSIDSGNQPQHF | TGTGCCAGTAGTATAGACTCCGGGAATCAGCCCCAGCATTTT
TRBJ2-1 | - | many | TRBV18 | CASSPARVYEQFF | TGTGCCAGCTCACCAGCCAGGGTGTATGAGCAGTTCTTC
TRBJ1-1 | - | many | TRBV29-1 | CSVEDLVGRMNTEAFF | TGCAGCGTTGAAGATCTTGTGGGACGGATGAACACTGAAGCTTTCTTT
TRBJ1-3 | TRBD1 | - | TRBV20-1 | CSAWDSSSSGNTIYF | TGCAGTGCCTGGGACAGTTCGAGCTCTGGAAACACCATATATTTT